These 24 T cell receptor beta chains came from one sample sequenced in a study of T cells in Graves' hyperthyroidism and ophthalmopathy. Authors of the study amplified TCR beta CDR3 regions from RNA transcripts. A first-round RT-PCR of the TCR CDR3 used the HTBI primer set. A single record per CDR3 protein comes from TCRdb applying MiXCR to the multiplex PCR reads. The table shows 480,000 or so distinct CDR3 sequences, with 46% occurring only once. The sample comprised peripheral blood or thyroid tissue (not recorded which). The receptor source for this set is an adult woman with Graves' disease, either hyperthyroidism or ophthalmopathy (not recorded which).

V gene TRBV5-1 combines with J gene TRBJ2-2; unclear D gene. Germline CDR1 reads SGHRS; CDR2 reads YFSETQ. Between the trimmed V and J ends, which lost 1 base and 7 bases, there was a span of 8 bases. CDR3 size: 13 residues. The CDR3 nucleotides read TGCGCCAGCAGCTTGCATCAGCTCGGGGAGCTGTTTTTT. Residues: CASSLHQLGELFF. Full variable domain (remainder filled in from reference TRBV5-1 and TRBJ2-2): KAGVTQTPRYLIKTRGQQVTLSCSPISGHRSVSWYQQTPGQGLQFLFEYFSETQRNKGNFPGRFSGRQFSNSRSEMNVSTLELGDSALYLCASSLHQLGELFFGEGSRLTVL.

The V and J genes are TRBV6-5 and TRBJ2-7; D uncertain. This CDR3 is built from 15 residues. The ends were cut back, 6 bases at V and 0 bases at J, with 15 bases in the middle. CDR1 MNHEY and CDR2 SVGAGI come from the germline V gene. For the CDR3, the DNA is TGTGCCAGCAGCTCCGGGCCCCCGAACTCCTACGAGCAGTACTTC. It yields the protein CASSSGPPNSYEQYF.

The sample holds many counts of this clonotype. The chain links TRBV20-1 to TRBJ1-6; no reliable D call. CDR1 is DFQATT and CDR2 is SNEGSKA in the germline V gene (reference sequence). The germline V and J ends were trimmed by 0 bases and 8 bases, with 8 bases remaining between them. This CDR3 is 13 amino acids long. CDR3 bases: TGCAGTGCTAGAGAAGGGATTCATTCACCCCTCCACTTT. The encoded protein is CSAREGIHSPLHF.

The rearrangement uses TRBV7-9 and TRBJ1-5; D gene uncertain. Germline-derived CDR1 and CDR2 are SEHNR and FQNEAQ (reference sequence). This CDR3 contains 14 residues. The V gene lost 5 bases and the J gene lost 3 bases, with 11 bases spanning the gap. The CDR3 sequence: CASSGPENNQPQHF. CDR3 coding DNA: TGTGCCAGCAGCGGACCTGAAAACAATCAGCCCCAGCATTTT.

The J gene is TRBJ1-6, the V gene TRBV2; D gene unclear. Trimming took off 8 bases at V and 9 bases at J, with 14 bases between the two ends. Germline V lookup: CDR1 SNHLY, CDR2 FYNNEI. The CDR3 runs 13 residues. The CDR3 spells CASLGGLASPLHF. The CDR3 coding sequence is TGTGCCAGCTTAGGAGGGTTGGCTTCACCCCTCCACTTT.

The gene calls are TRBV19 and TRBJ1-1; D is unresolved. V was pared by 4 bases and J by 0 bases, with 15 bases between. This CDR3 has 16 amino acids. Germline V lookup: CDR1 LNHDA, CDR2 SQIVND (reference sequence). CDR3 nucleotide sequence: TGTGCCAGTAGTAGGCAACGCCAGAACATGAACACTGAAGCTTTCTTT. Protein sequence: CASSRQRQNMNTEAFF.

This rearrangement joins TRBV20-1 to TRBJ2-7; 8 bases line up with TRBD2. The CDR3 loop spans 14 amino acids. With 5 bases clipped from V and 7 bases from J, the junction kept 13 bases outside the gene matches. Germline CDR1 reads DFQATT; CDR2 reads SNEGSKA (reference sequence). CDR3 in DNA: TGCAGTGCTCATTCCTTAGCGGGATCACTGGAGCAGTACTTC. Its protein product is CSAHSLAGSLEQYF.

V usage is TRBV9 and J usage is TRBJ1-2; a possible D gene is TRBD1 (6 bases). V lost 3 bases to trimming and J lost 0 bases, with 21 bases between them. The CDR3 length is 18 residues. Germline CDR1 reads SGDLS; CDR2 reads YYNGEE. CDR3: CASSAGSRTESSNYGYTF. In nucleotides, the CDR3 is TGTGCCAGCAGCGCCGGCTCTAGGACAGAGAGTTCTAACTATGGCTACACCTTC.

This clonotype was detected ten times or more. The V call is TRBV2, the J call TRBJ1-1; 7 bases line up with TRBD1. The length of the CDR3 is 13 residues. V lost 9 bases, J lost 4 bases, and 8 bases stayed unmatched. Looked up from germline, CDR1 is SNHLY and CDR2 is FYNNEI. CDR3 region: CASKQGSSTEAFF. The CDR3 DNA reads as TGTGCCAGTAAACAGGGGTCCAGCACTGAAGCTTTCTTT.

This clonotype was counted ten times or more. The chain has TRBV2 and TRBJ1-4, with D possibly TRBD1 on 5 matching bases. Germline V gives CDR1 SNHLY, CDR2 FYNNEI. V was trimmed by 8 bases and J by 8 bases, leaving 9 bases between them. The CDR3 has 11 amino acids. This CDR3 reads CASGTLEKLFF. As DNA, the CDR3 is TGTGCCAGCGGGACGCTCGAAAAACTGTTTTTT.

The chain is built from TRBV10-3 and TRBJ1-2; 7 bases agree with TRBD1. The V gene end was trimmed by 5 bases and the J gene end by 6 bases; junction bases not matched to a gene: 3. The length of the CDR3 is 12 residues. Germline CDR1 reads ENHRY; CDR2 reads SYGVKD. The CDR3: CAISQGDDGYTF. CDR3 sequence (DNA): TGTGCCATCAGTCAGGGGGACGATGGCTACACCTTC.

The chain uses TRBV5-1 and TRBJ1-4; D is possibly TRBD1 (6 bases). Trimming pared 3 bases from V and 5 bases from J, leaving 14 bases between. The germline CDR1 and CDR2 sequences are SGHRS and YFSETQ. This CDR3 spans 15 amino acids. The CDR3 sequence: CASSSPGGRNEKLFF. The CDR3 DNA is TGCGCCAGCAGCTCGCCTGGGGGGCGGAATGAAAAACTGTTTTTT.

V and J are TRBV7-9 and TRBJ2-3; D perhaps matches TRBD2 (6 bases). The CDR3 is 17 amino acids. The V end was cut by 0 bases, the J end by 8 bases, with 21 bases between. Germline V gene lookup returns CDR1 SEHNR and CDR2 FQNEAQ (reference sequence). The CDR3 sequence: CASSLARTSGVESTQYF. CDR3 coding DNA: TGTGCCAGCAGCTTAGCCCGCACGTCGGGGGTGGAGAGTACGCAGTATTTT.

The chain has TRBV29-1 and TRBJ1-5; D unresolved. CDR3 length equals 11 residues. V shed 4 bases and J shed 10 bases, with 11 bases lying between them. Germline values: CDR1 SQVTM, CDR2 ANQGSEA. This CDR3 reads CSVGSEGPQHF. CDR3 DNA sequence: TGCAGCGTTGGGTCCGAGGGACCCCAGCATTTT.

The chain has TRBV6-5 and TRBJ1-1; D uncertain. Germline CDR1 is MNHEY and CDR2 is SVGAGI. The V end was cut by 4 bases, the J end by 0 bases, with 18 bases between. This CDR3 contains 17 residues. The CDR3 sequence: CASSLSYAYNMNTEAFF. CDR3 sequence (DNA): TGTGCCAGCAGTTTATCTTACGCCTATAACATGAACACTGAAGCTTTCTTT.

The gene calls are TRBV7-9 and TRBJ2-5; tentatively, D is TRBD1 (6 bases). Looked up from germline, CDR1 is SEHNR and CDR2 is FQNEAQ (reference sequence). The V end lost 5 bases, the J end lost 5 bases, and 15 bases lay between the germline ends. This CDR3 comprises 14 residues. The DNA of the CDR3 is TGTGCCAGCAGCCCCACCGGGACATTTGAGACCCAGTACTTC. Its translation: CASSPTGTFETQYF.

The chain carries TRBV7-8 and TRBJ2-7; D may be TRBD1 (7 bases). The CDR3 extends over 16 amino acids. The germline V gene has CDR1 SGHVS and CDR2 FQNEAQ. Trimming pared 6 bases from V and 5 bases from J, leaving 23 bases between. The DNA for the CDR3 is TGTGCCAGCAGTTCGTCCATGACAGGGACTGTCGACGAGCAGTACTTC. Its protein is CASSSSMTGTVDEQYF.

This clonotype appeared many times. This chain joins TRBV20-1 and TRBJ1-1; 12 positions agree with TRBD1. This CDR3 has 13 residues. Germline-derived CDR1 and CDR2 are DFQATT and SNEGSKA (reference sequence). CDR3 loop: CTTGTGGNTEAFF. CDR3 nucleotides: TGCACGACCGGGACAGGGGGCAACACTGAAGCTTTCTTT.

This chain connects TRBV19 to TRBJ2-7; 8 bases are a match to TRBD1. CDR1 and CDR2 (germline): LNHDA, SQIVND (reference sequence). The V segment lost 0 bases and the J segment 3 bases; nucleotides outside the gene matches: 4. The CDR3 length is 15 residues. This chain's CDR3 is CASSIDRDRNYEQYF. CDR3 in DNA: TGTGCCAGTAGTATAGACCGGGACAGGAACTACGAGCAGTACTTC. The complete variable domain, with remaining parts taken from reference TRBV19 and TRBJ2-7, reads DGGITQSPKYLFRKEGQNVTLSCEQNLNHDAMYWYRQDPGQGLRLIYYSQIVNDFQKGDIAEGYSVSREKKESFPLTVTSAQKNPTAFYLCASSIDRDRNYEQYFGPGTRLTVT.

The chain joins TRBV29-1 to TRBJ2-7; 12 nucleotides line up with TRBD2. This CDR3 is built from 13 residues. The V segment lost 7 bases and the J segment 4 bases; nucleotides outside the gene matches: 5. Germline CDR1 and CDR2: SQVTM and ANQGSEA. The CDR3 bases are TGCAGCGCCGAGACTAGCGGGGGATACGAGCAGTACTTC. Translation: CSAETSGGYEQYF.

This clonotype appeared many times. The rearrangement uses TRBV7-2 and TRBJ1-2; D not certain. Germline loops: CDR1 SGHTA, CDR2 FQGNSA. The CDR3 covers 14 residues. Trimming stripped 5 bases from V and 5 bases from J, with 15 bases between. CDR3 amino acids: CASSPRRVEYGYTF. The CDR3 DNA is TGTGCCAGCAGCCCGCGGAGGGTAGAGTATGGCTACACCTTC.

The table lists this clonotype with many counts. This sequence joins TRBV10-3 and TRBJ1-2; 7 nucleotides align to TRBD1. The J segment lost 8 bases and the V segment lost 8 bases, leaving 11 bases of the junction unmatched. Germline lookup yields CDR1 ENHRY and CDR2 SYGVKD. The CDR3 loop spans 13 amino acids. The CDR3 protein is CAIQGGPGKGYTF. CDR3 sequence (DNA): TGTGCCATCCAGGGGGGCCCAGGGAAAGGCTACACCTTC.

This clonotype was observed a single time. The chain employs TRBV7-2 and TRBJ2-2; D possibly corresponds to TRBD1 (5 bases). The germline gives CDR1 SGHTA, CDR2 FQGNSA. CDR3 size: 16 residues. V dropped 3 bases and J dropped 4 bases, with 15 bases sitting between them. The CDR3 DNA sequence: TGTGCCAGCAGCTTGATGGCAGGGTGGGGCACCGGGGAGCTGTTTTTT. Translating it yields CASSLMAGWGTGELFF. Complete variable domain (other parts from reference TRBV7-2 and TRBJ2-2): GAGVSQSPSNKVTEKGKDVELRCDPISGHTALYWYRQSLGQGLEFLIYFQGNSAPDKSGLPSDRFSAERTGGSVSTLTIQRTQQEDSAVYLCASSLMAGWGTGELFFGEGSRLTVL.

This clonotype came up many times. The rearrangement joins TRBV4-2 to TRBJ1-2; perhaps TRBD1 as D (6 bases). CDR1 is LGHNA, CDR2 YNFKEQ, per germline. The germline V and J ends were trimmed by 2 bases and 4 bases, with 14 bases remaining between them. There are 15 residues in the CDR3. CDR3 protein: CASSQHGGPSYGYTF. DNA of the CDR3: TGTGCCAGCAGCCAACACGGGGGGCCTTCCTATGGCTACACCTTC.